One sample yielded the 25 T cell receptor beta chains listed below, sequenced in a study of shared clonotypes between healthy human individuals. Sequenced by immunoSEQ multiplex PCR; TCRdb stores in-frame clones only, minus some. The data show some 510,000 clones, approximately 79% seen once. The material sequenced was PBMCs. Every receptor here comes from a woman aged 40 to 49 in good health. Some clones in this sample may be carry-over from other donors' samples.

The gene calls are TRBV19 and TRBJ2-7; D unclear. Deletions cut 5 bases from V and 3 bases from J, with 20 bases between. The germline CDR1 and CDR2 sequences are LNHDA and SQIVND (reference sequence). This CDR3 region has 16 residues. For the CDR3, the DNA is TGTGCCAGTAGTCCCCAAGTCTCTTTAGTCTACTACGAGCAGTACTTC. This translates into CASSPQVSLVYYEQYF.

The chain is built from TRBV28 and TRBJ2-5; the D is unclear. Germline-derived CDR1 and CDR2 are MDHEN and SYDVKM. V shed 5 bases and J shed 1 base, with 11 bases lying between them. The CDR3 sequence is 14 residues long. CDR3 nucleotides: TGTGCCAGCAGTAGATATAGTTCCCAAGAGACCCAGTACTTC. Translating it yields CASSRYSSQETQYF.

This chain connects TRBV28 to TRBJ2-1; TRBD1 matches at 10 bases. CDR3 length: 16 residues. V lost 9 bases and J lost 5; bases outside the gene matches: 13. From germline, CDR1 is MDHEN and CDR2 SYDVKM. CDR3 in DNA: TGTGCCAGTACGACGGGGGGGACAGGGGAGCACAATGAGCAGTTCTTC. This translates into CASTTGGTGEHNEQFF.

This sequence joins TRBV28 and TRBJ1-2; D is unclear. The CDR3 runs 13 residues. Germline lookup yields CDR1 MDHEN and CDR2 SYDVKM. Trimming took 3 bases from V and 6 from J, leaving 11 bases between them. In nucleotides, the CDR3 is TGTGCCAGCAGTTTTTTCTTAGCGGATGGCTACACCTTC. Protein sequence: CASSFFLADGYTF.

The gene calls are TRBV5-1 and TRBJ2-3; D not certain. Trimming removed 0 bases from V and 2 bases from J, with 4 bases in between. This CDR3 has 13 amino acids. CDR1 is SGHRS and CDR2 is YFSETQ in the germline V gene. DNA for the CDR3: TGCGCCAGCAGCTTGGACACCACAGATACGCAGTATTTT. Its protein product is CASSLDTTDTQYF.

This rearrangement joins TRBV25-1 to TRBJ2-7; 10 nucleotides agree with TRBD2. V lost 5 bases, J lost 2 bases, and 9 bases stayed unmatched. Germline V gives CDR1 MGHDK, CDR2 SYGVNS. CDR3 length equals 16 residues. DNA of the CDR3: TGTGCCAGCAGTAACTCGCTAGCGGGAGTTCCCTACGAGCAGTACTTC. Residues: CASSNSLAGVPYEQYF.

This rearrangement joins TRBV7-9 to TRBJ2-3; unclear D gene. From germline, CDR1 is SEHNR and CDR2 FQNEAQ (reference sequence). Trimming cost V 5 bases and J 4 bases, with 7 bases left between them. CDR3 length equals 12 residues. CDR3 protein: CASSRVPDTQYF. In DNA form, the CDR3 reads TGTGCCAGCAGCAGGGTCCCAGATACGCAGTATTTT.

This clone was found once. This rearrangement joins TRBV6-1 to TRBJ1-1, with D hard to call. Per the germline V gene, CDR1 is MNHNS and CDR2 is SASEGT. V was trimmed by 0 bases and J by 0 bases, leaving 8 bases between them. The CDR3 spans 15 residues. Written as DNA, the CDR3 is TGTGCCAGCAGTGAAGCAAACCATTTGAACACTGAAGCTTTCTTT. It codes for CASSEANHLNTEAFF.

This chain joins TRBV10-2 and TRBJ2-3, with D tentatively TRBD1 (5 bases). The CDR3 loop spans 15 amino acids. The germline gives CDR1 WSHSY, CDR2 SAAADI. With 1 base removed from V and 3 bases from J, the gap between germline ends came to 11 bases. CDR3 nucleotide sequence: TGCGCCAGCAGTGAGTGGGGCGCTAAAACAGATACGCAGTATTTT. This codes for CASSEWGAKTDTQYF.

The chain is built from TRBV28 and TRBJ2-7, with D perhaps being TRBD1 or TRBD2 (6 bases each). Germline CDR1 MDHEN, CDR2 SYDVKM. Trimming took off 4 bases at V and 3 bases at J, with 19 bases between the two ends. The CDR3 has 16 amino acids. The DNA for the CDR3 is TGTGCCAGCAGTTCTCCCCCGGGGGCAGGGGACTACGAGCAGTACTTC. Amino acids: CASSSPPGAGDYEQYF.

On this clone itself: At the DNA level, this CDR3 is encoded by other sequences in the same sample as well. The rearrangement uses TRBV20-1 and TRBJ2-2; D gene unclear. V lost 6 bases and J lost 0, with 2 bases in between. Germline lookup yields CDR1 DFQATT and CDR2 SNEGSKA (reference sequence). The CDR3 is 11 amino acids. The CDR3, as DNA: TGCAGTGCCACGAACACCGGGGAGCTGTTTTTT. Translating it yields CSATNTGELFF.

V is TRBV6-1 and J is TRBJ1-5, with a tentative D call TRBD1 (5 bases). Trimming shortened V by 6 bases and J by 0 bases, and 12 bases separated the two germline ends. Germline CDR1 is MNHNS and CDR2 is SASEGT. The CDR3 runs to 15 residues. DNA for the CDR3: TGTGCCAGCAGAGAGACAGCTTATAGCAATCAGCCCCAGCATTTT. It codes for CASRETAYSNQPQHF.

The chain uses TRBV4-1 and TRBJ2-1; TRBD2 matches 8 bases. The CDR3 loop spans 18 amino acids. Germline values: CDR1 MGHRA, CDR2 YSYEKL. J gave up 0 bases and V 0 bases, and 7 bases lay outside the gene matches. The CDR3 loop reads CASSQEGSGRSSYNEQFF. Here the CDR3 DNA reads TGCGCCAGCAGCCAAGAGGGGAGCGGGAGAAGCTCCTACAATGAGCAGTTCTTC.

The chain has TRBV7-9 and TRBJ1-5; no clear D. Germline V gives CDR1 SEHNR, CDR2 FQNEAQ (reference sequence). The V gene lost 1 base and the J gene lost 2 bases, with 6 bases spanning the gap. CDR3 length: 14 amino acids. This CDR3 reads CASSLVGGNQPQHF. The CDR3 DNA reads TGTGCCAGCAGCTTAGTTGGAGGCAATCAGCCCCAGCATTTT.

V and J are TRBV5-1 and TRBJ1-1; 11 bases agree with TRBD1. Looked up from germline, CDR1 is SGHRS and CDR2 is YFSETQ. The CDR3 is 17 residues long. The V and J ends lost 4 bases and 0 bases, in that order; junction bases with no gene match: 8. CDR3 loop: CASSRRDRGSMNTEAFF. For the CDR3, the DNA is TGCGCCAGCAGCCGCCGGGACAGGGGGAGTATGAACACTGAAGCTTTCTTT.

This clone showed up just once. V usage is TRBV13 and J usage is TRBJ2-7; TRBD1 is a possible D gene (7 bases). Trimming took 5 bases from V and 0 from J, leaving 11 bases between them. The CDR3 has 14 residues. Germline CDR1 and CDR2: PRHDT and FYEKMQ (reference sequence). CDR3 nucleotides: TGTGCCAGCAGCCCGGGGGACAGCTCCTACGAGCAGTACTTC. Translation gives CASSPGDSSYEQYF.

J is TRBJ2-1 and V is TRBV28, with 8 positions matching TRBD1. CDR3 length: 14 amino acids. Unmatched junction bases numbered 2, after V lost 6 bases and J lost 1 base. The germline V gene encodes CDR1 MDHEN and CDR2 SYDVKM. In DNA form, the CDR3 reads TGTGCCAGCAGGACAGGGGTTTCCTACAATGAGCAGTTCTTC. This gives the protein CASRTGVSYNEQFF. Full variable domain (rest looked up from reference TRBV28 and TRBJ2-1): DVKVTQSSRYLVKRTGEKVFLECVQDMDHENMFWYRQDPGLGLRLIYFSYDVKMKEKGDIPEGYSVSREKKERFSLILESASTNQTSMYLCASRTGVSYNEQFFGPGTRLTVL.

This clone has ten or more counts. The CDR3 nucleotides read TGTGCCAGCAGTGACAGGGGGGAAGGTTTATACGAGCAGTACTTC. Protein: CASSDRGEGLYEQYF. The rearrangement links TRBV6-1 to TRBJ2-7; D is perhaps TRBD1 (7 bases). The ends were cut back, 3 bases at V and 4 bases at J, with 16 bases in the middle. The CDR3 runs 15 residues. Germline values: CDR1 MNHNS, CDR2 SASEGT.

This chain links TRBV6-6 with TRBJ1-2; D is unresolved. V was shortened by 7 bases and J by 2 bases, with 20 bases between the two germline ends. The CDR3 totals 16 residues. Germline V gene data show CDR1 as MNHNY and CDR2 as SVGAGI (reference sequence). For the CDR3, the DNA is TGTGCCAGCACCCTTTGGACCCCCCAAGTGAACTATGGCTACACCTTC. It is translated as CASTLWTPQVNYGYTF.

This chain links TRBV10-3 with TRBJ2-7; D unclear. Trimming cost V 6 bases and J 3 bases, with 12 bases left between them. CDR1 ENHRY and CDR2 SYGVKD come from the germline V gene. CDR3 size: 13 residues. CDR3 region: CAIRPTPYYEQYF. As DNA, the CDR3 is TGTGCCATCAGACCTACACCCTACTACGAGCAGTACTTC.

The V and J genes are TRBV5-4 and TRBJ1-2; TRBD1 matches at 7 bases. The CDR3 is made up of 15 amino acids. V shed 4 bases, J shed 6 bases, and the junction held 12 bases outside the gene matches. Germline V CDR1 and CDR2: SGHNT, YYREEE (reference sequence). CDR3 DNA: TGTGCCAGCAGCCACGGAGACAGGGAAGTAGATGGCTACACCTTC. Translation gives CASSHGDREVDGYTF.

V usage is TRBV18 and J usage is TRBJ1-4, with D perhaps TRBD1 (5 bases). V gave up 6 bases and J gave up 4 bases, with 15 bases separating them. Germline-derived CDR1 and CDR2 are KGHSH and LQKENI. The CDR3 contains 15 residues. The CDR3 loop reads CASSPPGAINEKLFF. The CDR3 DNA sequence: TGTGCCAGCTCGCCCCCCGGGGCCATTAATGAAAAACTGTTTTTT.

This rearrangement joins TRBV19 to TRBJ1-2; D may be TRBD1 (5 bases). V gave up 3 bases and J gave up 11 bases, with 13 bases separating them. Germline CDR1 is LNHDA and CDR2 is SQIVND (reference sequence). The CDR3 extends over 12 amino acids. CDR3 DNA sequence: TGTGCCAGTAGTATCGTCGGACACGGTTACACCTTC. This translates into CASSIVGHGYTF.

About this clone: Different DNA sequences within this sample yield the same CDR3. This chain links TRBV11-2 with TRBJ2-2, with 12 bases identical to TRBD2. This CDR3 has 16 amino acids. The germline V gene encodes CDR1 SGHAT and CDR2 FQNNGV. The junction had 11 bases not matched to a gene; V was cut back by 7 bases and J by 8 bases. CDR3 DNA: TGTGCCAGCACCATGCAAGGGGGACTAGCGGGTGGGGAGCTGTTTTTT. Amino acids: CASTMQGGLAGGELFF.

V usage is TRBV2 and J usage is TRBJ2-1, with TRBD1 matching over 7 bases. V shed 6 bases, J shed 0 bases, and the junction held 5 bases outside the gene matches. The germline V gene encodes CDR1 SNHLY and CDR2 FYNNEI. The CDR3 is 15 residues long. This CDR3 reads CASSGQAFSYNEQFF. CDR3 sequence (DNA): TGTGCCAGCAGCGGACAGGCCTTCTCCTACAATGAGCAGTTCTTC.